This is a list of T cell receptor beta chains from one sample in a study of blood T cells in healthy people across ages. From the 5' RACE reads, TCRdb called clonotypes with MiXCR, one entry per CDR3 protein. The sample carries 650,000 or so distinct CDR3 sequences, 45% to 60% recorded once. Specimen: blood. These receptors came from a woman of 80 years or more in good health. Each CDR3 is given with its conserved first and last residue. The D gene is left open where the match is weak. Only part of the rows carry a size: once, few, many, or a class if the clone is expanded.

J	V	size	D	DNA	CDR3
TRBJ2-7	TRBV5-1	many	-	TGCGCCAGCAGCTCAGAACGACAGGCAATCTACGAGCAGTACTTC	CASSSERQAIYEQYF
TRBJ1-5	TRBV7-2	few	-	TGTGCCAGCAGCTTAGAGGGGACACCTTATCAGCCCCAGCATTTT	CASSLEGTPYQPQHF
TRBJ2-7	TRBV2	many	-	TGTGCCAGCAGTGCGCAGGGGTCCTACTACGAGCAGTACTTC	CASSAQGSYYEQYF
TRBJ2-4	TRBV11-2	once	-	TGTGCCAGCAGCTTCTCGGGGCTTTTAGCCAAAAACATTCAGTACTTC	CASSFSGLLAKNIQYF
TRBJ2-2	TRBV20-1	once	-	TGCAGTGCTGGCAGAAACACCGGGGAGCTGTTTTTT	CSAGRNTGELFF
TRBJ2-5	TRBV5-1	many	-	TGCGCCAGCAGCTTAGATCAGGGCTTCCAAGAGACCCAGTACTTC	CASSLDQGFQETQYF
TRBJ2-4	TRBV29-1	-	TRBD1	TGCAGCGTGCTGACAGGGGTCAAAAACATTCAGTACTTC	CSVLTGVKNIQYF
TRBJ2-3	TRBV7-2	few	-	TGTGCCAGCAGCCCACTGCGCGGGGTCACAGATACGCAGTATTTT	CASSPLRGVTDTQYF
TRBJ2-1	TRBV24-1	-	TRBD1	TGTGCCACCAGTGACCCGCGACAGGGTAACAATGAGCAGTTCTTC	CATSDPRQGNNEQFF
TRBJ2-1	TRBV29-1	-	-	TGCAGCGTTGTAGGGCTGGGGATTAATGAGCAGTTCTTC	CSVVGLGINEQFF
TRBJ2-3	TRBV9	many	-	TGTGCCAGCAGCGTAGCCGGGAGCGAGCGCACAGATACGCAGTATTTT	CASSVAGSERTDTQYF
TRBJ2-5	TRBV20-1	many	TRBD1	TGCAGTGCTCCATTTGGGACAGGGATAGGGACCCAGTACTTC	CSAPFGTGIGTQYF
TRBJ2-7	TRBV10-3	once	-	TGTGCCATCAGTGAGTCTAGGGAGCCCTACGAGCAGTACTTC	CAISESREPYEQYF
TRBJ2-1	TRBV20-1	-	TRBD1	TGCAGTGCTAGAAGGGTTGCTGGGGGACAGGGTAATCCCAATGAGCAGTTCTTC	CSARRVAGGQGNPNEQFF
TRBJ2-7	TRBV29-1	many	-	TGCAGCGTTGGCACAGTCCTTACCTACGAGCAGTACTTC	CSVGTVLTYEQYF
TRBJ1-6	TRBV10-3	many	-	TGTGCCATCAGTGAGCGGGACGATTATAATTCACCCCTCCACTTT	CAISERDDYNSPLHF
TRBJ1-2	TRBV5-1	many	TRBD1	TGCGCCAGCAGCCCCATGGGACAGACCACTAACTATGGCTACACCTTC	CASSPMGQTTNYGYTF
TRBJ2-1	TRBV6-4	once	TRBD1	TGTGCCAGCAGTGACGCCGGACAGGACTACAATGAGCAGTTCTTC	CASSDAGQDYNEQFF
TRBJ2-7	TRBV29-1	-	TRBD1	TGCAGCGTTGATTTGGGACAGGGGTACGAGCAGTACTTC	CSVDLGQGYEQYF
TRBJ2-1	TRBV25-1	many	TRBD2	TGTGCCACCGACCGGGGGGACAATGAGCAGTTCTTC	CATDRGDNEQFF
TRBJ2-5	TRBV20-1	many	TRBD2	TGCAGTGCTAGAGGCCTGAGCGGGGGGGTCACAGAGACCCAGTACTTC	CSARGLSGGVTETQYF
TRBJ2-1	TRBV6-1	-	TRBD1	TGTGCCACCTTAGGCGATGGGGACAGGGGACGCAATGAGCAGTTCTTC	CATLGDGDRGRNEQFF
TRBJ2-7	TRBV6-5	-	-	TGTGCCAGCAGTTACTCGAAGATCGGGGTATTAACCTACGAGCAGTACTTC	CASSYSKIGVLTYEQYF
TRBJ1-1	TRBV29-1	once	-	TGCAGCGGGCGGTTGGGAGTCACTGAAGCTTTCTTT	CSGRLGVTEAFF
TRBJ2-3	TRBV6-6	-	TRBD2	TGTGCCGCTCGTCTGCGGGGGGAAGGGGTCCGCACAGATACGCAGTATTTT	CAARLRGEGVRTDTQYF
TRBJ2-1	TRBV5-1	-	TRBD2	TGCGCCAGCAGTAGGACTAGACAAGATACAAACAATGAGCAGTTCTTC	CASSRTRQDTNNEQFF
TRBJ2-5	TRBV5-1	many	-	TGCGCCAGCAGCCCTCGTCAACAAGAGACCCAGTACTTC	CASSPRQQETQYF
TRBJ2-1	TRBV3-1	-	-	TGTGCCAGCAGCCAAGAGGGAACTGAGCAGTTCTTC	CASSQEGTEQFF
TRBJ2-5	TRBV24-1	-	-	TGTGCCACCAGTGATTCGGACTGGACCAACCAAGAGACCCAGTACTTC	CATSDSDWTNQETQYF
TRBJ1-1	TRBV20-1	-	TRBD1	TGCAGTGCTAGCTCCGGACAGGTGGGAACTGAAGCCTTCTTT	CSASSGQVGTEAFF
TRBJ2-7	TRBV28	-	-	TGTGCCAGCAGCACCGTCGATACCTACGAGCAGTACTTC	CASSTVDTYEQYF
TRBJ1-1	TRBV20-1	-	TRBD1	TGCAGTGCTAGATCGGAGGACAGGGTCGCTGAAGCTTTCTTT	CSARSEDRVAEAFF
TRBJ1-5	TRBV20-1	-	-	TGCAGTGCCGAGTGGAGCCCTAATCAGCCCCAGCATTTT	CSAEWSPNQPQHF
TRBJ1-1	TRBV20-1	-	-	TGCAGTGCTAGAAACACGGGCCACACTGAAGCTTTCTTT	CSARNTGHTEAFF
TRBJ2-1	TRBV6-4	-	-	TGTGCCAGCACCCCGGAACCGCGGGCCTACAATAAGCAGTTCTTC	CASTPEPRAYNKQFF
TRBJ2-5	TRBV20-1	-	-	TGCAGTGCTAGAGAGGGGCCCGAAGAGACCCAGTACTTC	CSAREGPEETQYF
TRBJ2-5	TRBV5-1	-	TRBD1	TGCGCCAGCAGCATGGGACAGGGGGAAGAGACCCAGTACTTC	CASSMGQGEETQYF
TRBJ2-2	TRBV7-7	-	TRBD2	TGTGCCAGCAGCTACACAGGTCCCGGACTAGCGGGGGGGCCGAACACCGGGGAGCTGTTTTTT	CASSYTGPGLAGGPNTGELFF
TRBJ2-5	TRBV24-1	-	-	TGTGCCACCAGTGAGGGGGGCCGGGACTTAGAGACCCAGTACTTC	CATSEGGRDLETQYF
TRBJ1-2	TRBV30	-	TRBD1	TGTGCCTGGAGTTTCACAGGGGCCGGCTACACCTTC	CAWSFTGAGYTF
TRBJ2-1	TRBV5-1	many	TRBD2	TGCGCCAGCAGCGGAGGGGAGGTTTACGGACTAGGCTATGAGCAGTTCTTC	CASSGGEVYGLGYEQFF
TRBJ1-2	TRBV12-3/TRBV12-4	-	-	TGTGCCAGCAGTTTAGCCCGGGACACCAACTATGGCTACACCTTC	CASSLARDTNYGYTF
TRBJ1-4	TRBV9	-	-	TGTGCCAGCAGCTCCAGGGCAACTGGCCTGGGAGGTGAGTATGAAAAACTGTTTTTT	CASSSRATGLGGEYEKLFF
TRBJ1-1	TRBV3-1	-	TRBD1	TGTGCCAGCAGCCAACTCACAGGGGGTAGCGCTTTCTTT	CASSQLTGGSAFF
TRBJ2-1	TRBV12-3/TRBV12-4	-	TRBD2	TGTGCCAGCAGGTTAGCGGGAGGGCGGGCAGTCAATGAGCAGTTCTTC	CASRLAGGRAVNEQFF
TRBJ2-4	TRBV3-1	few	-	TGTGCCAGCAGGCAGCTTCGGGGGATTGAAAACATTCAGTACTTC	CASRQLRGIENIQYF
TRBJ1-1	TRBV12-3/TRBV12-4	-	TRBD1	TGTGCCAGCAGTTGGACAGGCTTGAACACTGAAGCTTTCTTT	CASSWTGLNTEAFF
TRBJ2-3	TRBV7-9	many	-	TGTGCCAGCAGCTTAGCCCAGCCAGATACGCAGTATTTT	CASSLAQPDTQYF
TRBJ1-6	TRBV7-2	many	-	TGTGCCACCAGGACTAGCGGACAGAATTCACCCCTCCACTTT	CATRTSGQNSPLHF
TRBJ2-3	TRBV6-5	-	-	TGTGCCAGCAGTTACTCGGGACTTACCCGGGCAGATACGCAGTATTTT	CASSYSGLTRADTQYF
TRBJ2-5	TRBV28	many	TRBD2	TGTGCCAGCAGTACCGGGGGGAACCAAGAGACCCAGTACTTC	CASSTGGNQETQYF
TRBJ2-7	TRBV21-1	many	-	TGTGCCGGGAGCAGGCTACTCCTTAGGTGCGAGCAGTACTTC	CAGSRLLLRCEQYF